Following are 10 T cell receptor beta chains from one sample sequenced in a study of T cell repertoires in cytomegalovirus infection. These TCRs' antigens remain unknown. TCRdb re-derived calls from the reads in MiXCR, one entry per CDR3 protein. Of some 6,100 distinct CDR3 sequences detected, about 49% appear once; the ten largest clones hold around 90%. The sequenced sample consisted of PBMCs, sequenced either directly or after in vitro stimulation (not recorded which). Receptor source: a human donor in good health (CMV status not recorded). Some clones in this sample may be carry-over from other donors' samples.

The rearrangement links TRBV24-1 to TRBJ2-1; D perhaps matches TRBD2 (7 bases). Trimming stripped 4 bases from V and 4 bases from J, with 22 bases between. CDR1 is KGHDR, CDR2 SFDVKD, per germline. CDR3 length: 18 residues. CDR3 coding DNA: TGTGCCACCAGTGACCCCTTAGCGGGTAGGGGGGCGTACAATGAGCAGTTCTTC. Amino acids: CATSDPLAGRGAYNEQFF.

The V and J genes are TRBV3-1 and TRBJ2-2; 9 nucleotides line up with TRBD2. The CDR3 has 15 residues. The germline V gene encodes CDR1 LGHDT and CDR2 YNNKEL (reference sequence). The junction had 4 bases not matched to a gene; V was cut back by 5 bases and J by 3 bases. CDR3: CASSISGGHTGELFF. The CDR3 DNA sequence: TGTGCCAGCAGCATTAGCGGGGGCCACACCGGGGAGCTGTTTTTT. The full variable domain, completed using reference TRBV3-1 and TRBJ2-2, is DTAVSQTPKYLVTQMGNDKSIKCEQNLGHDTMYWYKQDSKKFLKIMFSYNNKELIINETVPNRFSPKSPDKAHLNLHINSLELGDSAVYFCASSISGGHTGELFFGEGSRLTVL.

The V gene is TRBV10-3, the J gene TRBJ1-1; D is uncertain. The CDR3 sequence is 16 residues long. V was trimmed by 3 bases and J by 0 bases, leaving 14 bases between them. Germline V CDR1 and CDR2: ENHRY, SYGVKD. The CDR3 nucleotides read TGTGCCATCAGTGAAGACCACAGACTCCTGAACACTGAAGCTTTCTTT. It specifies CAISEDHRLLNTEAFF.

A few counts support this clonotype. This chain joins TRBV7-6 and TRBJ2-1; the D is unclear. V lost 5 bases and J lost 0, with 17 bases in between. The CDR3 is made up of 17 amino acids. Germline CDR1 is SGHVS and CDR2 is FNYEAQ. The CDR3 DNA follows: TGTGCCAGCAGCGCCCCGACCGCAAGGTTCTCCTACAATGAGCAGTTCTTC. Amino acids: CASSAPTARFSYNEQFF.

This sequence joins TRBV5-4 and TRBJ2-5, with 8 nucleotides matching TRBD1. This CDR3 spans 14 amino acids. Per germline, CDR1 SGHNT and CDR2 YYREEE (reference sequence). The V segment lost 4 bases and the J segment 7 bases; nucleotides outside the gene matches: 9. CDR3 sequence: CASSPTGGRGTQYF. The DNA for the CDR3 is TGTGCCAGCAGCCCTACAGGGGGACGGGGGACCCAGTACTTC.

To note about this clonotype: The junction departs from germline at one end; a sequencing error may be responsible. The V gene is TRBV28, the J gene TRBJ1-5; D is unresolved. From germline, CDR1 is MDHEN and CDR2 SYDVKM. The CDR3 has 15 residues. Here the CDR3 reads CASSPKLYSNHPQHF. Here the CDR3 DNA reads TGTGCCAGCAGTCCGAAACTCTATAGCAATCATCCCCAGCATTTT. Based on the CDR3 plus reference TRBV28 and TRBJ1-5, the full variable domain is DVKVTQSSRYLVKRTGEKVFLECVQDMDHENMFWYRQDPGLGLRLIYFSYDVKMKEKGDIPEGYSVSREKKERFSLILESASTNQTSMYLCASSPKLYSNHPQHFGDGTRLSIL.

This rearrangement joins TRBV28 to TRBJ2-1; TRBD1 agrees at 8 bases. CDR1 MDHEN and CDR2 SYDVKM come from the germline V gene. This CDR3 is built from 12 residues. V dropped 7 bases and J dropped 12; count of bases not matched to a gene: 8. CDR3 sequence: CASMFGTGLQFF. CDR3 nucleotide sequence: TGTGCCAGCATGTTCGGGACAGGTCTGCAGTTCTTC.

This chain uses TRBV4-2 with TRBJ2-7; 9 bases fit TRBD1. The germline CDR1 and CDR2 sequences are LGHNA and YNFKEQ. The CDR3 spans 15 residues. With V trimmed by 8 bases and J by 1 base, 9 bases remained unmatched. The DNA of the CDR3 is TGTGCCAGCCGCCCCGACAGGGGGTCGTCCTACGAGCAGTACTTC. It codes for CASRPDRGSSYEQYF.

A word on this clonotype: The missing conserved phenylalanine or tryptophan at the end of this CDR3 makes a read error likely. The limits of the CDR3 on the DNA are not certain, so only TCRdb's listed CDR3 is given. The V gene is TRBV7-8, the J gene TRBJ2-7; TRBD1, as called in the table, went unchecked against the DNA. CDR1 and CDR2 (germline): SGHVS, FQNEAQ. The CDR3 is 14 residues long, counting both termini. The CDR3 spells CARSWDTHVDEHYL.

This chain connects TRBV5-1 to TRBJ1-1; 8 nucleotides line up with TRBD1. The germline V gene encodes CDR1 SGHRS and CDR2 YFSETQ. The CDR3 has 14 amino acids. With V trimmed by 4 bases and J by 4 bases, 6 bases remained unmatched. As DNA, the CDR3 is TGCGCCAGCAGCGACACAGGGGGGATCACTGAAGCTTTCTTT. It codes for CASSDTGGITEAFF.